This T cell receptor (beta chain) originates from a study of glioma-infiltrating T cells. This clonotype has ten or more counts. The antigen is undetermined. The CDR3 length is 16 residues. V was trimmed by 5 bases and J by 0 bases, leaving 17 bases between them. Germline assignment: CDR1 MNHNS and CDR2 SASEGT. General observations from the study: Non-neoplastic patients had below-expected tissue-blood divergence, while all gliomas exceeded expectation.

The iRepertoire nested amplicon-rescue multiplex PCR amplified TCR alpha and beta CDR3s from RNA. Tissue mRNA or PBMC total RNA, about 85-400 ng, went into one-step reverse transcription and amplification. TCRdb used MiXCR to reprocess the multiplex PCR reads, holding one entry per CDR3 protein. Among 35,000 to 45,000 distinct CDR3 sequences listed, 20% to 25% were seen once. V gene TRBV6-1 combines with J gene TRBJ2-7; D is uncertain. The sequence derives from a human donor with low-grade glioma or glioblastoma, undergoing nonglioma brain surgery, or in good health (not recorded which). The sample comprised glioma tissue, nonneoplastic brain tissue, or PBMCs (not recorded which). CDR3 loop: CASSTRPFPYSYEQYF. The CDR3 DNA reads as TGTGCCAGCAGTACCCGGCCATTCCCGTACTCCTACGAGCAGTACTTC.